These T cell receptor beta chains were read from a single sample in a study of preoperative IRX-2 immunotherapy in early breast cancer. Data came from immunoSEQ multiplex PCR; TCRdb stores just in-frame clones and leaves some out. The sample carries under 45,000 clones, about 95% recorded once. The specimen was tumor tissue, collected after IRX-2 immunotherapy. The source is a human donor with breast cancer. CDR3s include the opening cysteine and the closing phenylalanine or tryptophan.

v_call	j_call	cdr3_aa
TRBV6-4	TRBJ2-5	CASNETGEDPEPQETQYF
TRBV5-1	TRBJ2-7	CASSHGLAGGPGYEQYF
TRBV7-9	TRBJ1-6	CASSSGTGYNSPLHF
TRBV5-6	TRBJ1-4	CASSLVGTGINEKLFF
TRBV7-2	TRBJ2-2	CASSRLAGGIRRWELFF
TRBV27	TRBJ1-1	CASSSRTVNTEAFF
TRBV9	TRBJ1-2	CASSLSTGGVANYGYTF
TRBV28	TRBJ2-3	CASSLTDTDTQYF
TRBV28	TRBJ2-5	CASRPGTRRETQYF
TRBV28	TRBJ1-1	CASSTPGTIGEAFF
TRBV4-1	TRBJ1-2	CASSQLGQGAAGYTF
TRBV5-6	TRBJ2-7	CASSFVPESAIYEQYF
TRBV5-1	TRBJ2-7	CASSDSYEQYF
TRBV11-3	TRBJ2-1	CASSLAGAGEQFF
TRBV5-4	TRBJ1-2	CASSSQDRDYGYTF
TRBV11-2	TRBJ2-7	CASSLDTGAYEQYF
TRBV19	TRBJ2-1	CASTRVAGVVDEQFF
TRBV20-1	TRBJ2-1	CSQQGLGEQFF